This T cell receptor (beta chain) came from a study of T cell responses to AZD1222 COVID-19 vaccine. Study-wide points: No day 14 peak samples; only post-peak repertoires were characterized.

Measured with immunoSEQ multiplex PCR; TCRdb has only the in-frame clones, and not every one. The data contain some 95,000 clones, 80% to 90% of them singletons. Germline V CDR1 and CDR2: KGHSH, LQKENI. The CDR3 is made up of 13 amino acids. Trimming shortened V by 3 bases and J by 5 bases, and 10 bases separated the two germline ends. In the case of this clone: Its target is not known.

The TCR was taken from an adult in good health. J is TRBJ2-5 and V is TRBV18; D tentatively fits TRBD1 or TRBD2 (5 bases each). Here the sequenced sample was peripheral blood, taken on day 0 of AZD1222 vaccination. For the CDR3, the DNA is TGTGCCAGCTCACCCTGGGACGGGGAGACCCAGTACTTC. It is translated as CASSPWDGETQYF.